This record looks at one T cell receptor beta chain sequence and its context. Its antigen is not identified. This specimen belongs to a study of CD8+ T cells in alopecia areata. The germline V and J ends were trimmed by 4 bases and 6 bases, with 12 bases remaining between them. CDR1 is GTSNPN and CDR2 is SVGIG in the germline V gene (reference sequence). This CDR3 has 12 residues. Findings and limits, study-wide: Scalp lesions, especially in alopecia totalis/universalis, had higher clonality than normal scalp. Shared TCR sequences were less clear between patients than in mice, possibly partly from HLA diversity.

TCR sequencing used cDNA made by reverse transcription of extracted RNA. The method was immunoSEQ multiplex PCR; TCRdb's version includes in-frame clones alone and lacks a portion of them. The table lists about 19,000 clones, more than 60% of them singletons. As part of sample collection, lesional scalp punch biopsies and peripheral blood were taken from alopecia areata patients. This receptor was obtained from a human donor with alopecia areata. This chain joins TRBV30 and TRBJ1-2; D perhaps matches TRBD1 (5 bases). The sequencing here drew on skin, taken at week 0. The CDR3 loop reads CAWNRDRNGYTF. CDR3 nucleotide sequence: TGTGCCTGGAACCGGGACCGCAATGGCTACACCTTC.